The rows below give T cell receptor beta chains drawn from one sample of a study of blood T cell repertoires in COVID-19. The data were produced by immunoSEQ multiplex PCR, yet TCRdb's version contains in-frame clones alone and is incomplete. The table includes 200,000 to 250,000 clones, 82% detected once. Sequenced sample: PBMCs or T cells enriched from blood (not recorded which). The receptor set was obtained from a woman between 55 and 75 years old who had recovered from COVID-19. The CDR3 runs from the conserved cysteine through the conserved F or W. A D gene is named only where the DNA matches it firmly. Clone size is shown for a subset of rows, as once, few, many or a class of expanded clone.

DNA: TGCGCCAGCAGCTTGGTCGATCAGCCCCAGCATTTT
CDR3: CASSLVDQPQHF
J: TRBJ1-5
V: TRBV5-1
size: .
D: .

DNA: TGCGCCAGCAGCCAGACCGGCCACAGGGACACAGATACGCAGTATTTT
CDR3: CASSQTGHRDTDTQYF
J: TRBJ2-3
V: TRBV5-1
size: .
D: .

DNA: TGCAGCGTTAGTAACGGAGGGCTAGGATTGGGCGAGCAGTACTTC
CDR3: CSVSNGGLGLGEQYF
J: TRBJ2-7
V: TRBV29-1
size: once
D: .

DNA: TGTGCCAGCAGACTGGCGGGTCAGGGGGCGGTTCAGCCCCAGCATTTT
CDR3: CASRLAGQGAVQPQHF
J: TRBJ1-5
V: TRBV27
size: few
D: TRBD1

DNA: TGCAGTGCGACCGGGAGCGGCTACACCTTC
CDR3: CSATGSGYTF
J: TRBJ1-2
V: TRBV20-1
size: .
D: .

DNA: TGTGCCAGCAGTGTAACACGTACCCAGCATTTT
CDR3: CASSVTRTQHF
J: TRBJ1-5
V: TRBV6-1
size: .
D: .

DNA: TGCGCCAGCAGCCAAGACCTAGCTCCTGGGTACGAGCAGTACTTC
CDR3: CASSQDLAPGYEQYF
J: TRBJ2-7
V: TRBV4-1
size: .
D: .

DNA: TGTGCCAGCAGCAGACCGGAACTGCCAGGGTTACCTAATCAGCCCCAGCATTTT
CDR3: CASSRPELPGLPNQPQHF
J: TRBJ1-5
V: TRBV21-1
size: once
D: .

DNA: TGTGCCAGCAGTGATCCATCGACAGGGAGCTCTGGGGCCAACGTCCTGACTTTC
CDR3: CASSDPSTGSSGANVLTF
J: TRBJ2-6
V: TRBV25-1
size: .
D: TRBD1

DNA: TGTGCCAGCAGATCAGCGGGAGTGGGGGAAGAGACCCAGTACTTC
CDR3: CASRSAGVGEETQYF
J: TRBJ2-5
V: TRBV6-5
size: .
D: TRBD2

DNA: TGTGCCAGCAGCTTAGTTTGGGGGGGGCGAGAGACCCAGTACTTC
CDR3: CASSLVWGGRETQYF
J: TRBJ2-5
V: TRBV7-2
size: .
D: .

DNA: TGTGCCAGCAGCTTCGGGGGGAAATACGAAAAACTGTTTTTT
CDR3: CASSFGGKYEKLFF
J: TRBJ1-4
V: TRBV13
size: .
D: .

DNA: TGTGCCAGCAGCCAGCGTGGGGCCACAGATACGCAGTATTTT
CDR3: CASSQRGATDTQYF
J: TRBJ2-3
V: TRBV3-1/TRBV3-2
size: once
D: .

DNA: TGCGCCAGCAGCCCGTGGGGGCGAGAGACCCAGTACTTC
CDR3: CASSPWGRETQYF
J: TRBJ2-5
V: TRBV4-1
size: .
D: .

DNA: TGTGCCAGCAGCTCCTCCGGGGGGCGGGGGCTCTCAGATACGCAGTATTTT
CDR3: CASSSSGGRGLSDTQYF
J: TRBJ2-3
V: TRBV5-4
size: once
D: .

DNA: TGCGCCAGTAATGGGGGGGGCAGCCAGAACACTGAAGCTTTCTTT
CDR3: CASNGGGSQNTEAFF
J: TRBJ1-1
V: TRBV10-2
size: .
D: .

DNA: TGCAGCGTACCAAAGGGACAGAGTAACTATGGCTACACCTTC
CDR3: CSVPKGQSNYGYTF
J: TRBJ1-2
V: TRBV29-1
size: .
D: TRBD1

DNA: TGTGCCAGCAAGGCCAAGCGGGAGCAACCCTTCAATGAGCAGTTCTTC
CDR3: CASKAKREQPFNEQFF
J: TRBJ2-1
V: TRBV6-6
size: .
D: TRBD2

DNA: TGTGCCACCGGGGGGCTGGGAAGGACTGGAAACACCATATATTTT
CDR3: CATGGLGRTGNTIYF
J: TRBJ1-3
V: TRBV11-2
size: .
D: .

DNA: TGTGCCAGCAGCTTAACTAGCGGGGGGTTTTCTTCCTACGAGCAGTACTTC
CDR3: CASSLTSGGFSSYEQYF
J: TRBJ2-7
V: TRBV7-2
size: .
D: TRBD2

DNA: TGTGCCAGCAGTCGACGCGGGACAGCCCTTTACAATGAGCAGTTCTTC
CDR3: CASSRRGTALYNEQFF
J: TRBJ2-1
V: TRBV6-6
size: .
D: .

DNA: TGTGCCAGCAGCTTTATTTGGACTAGCGGGACCGGGGAGCTGTTTTTT
CDR3: CASSFIWTSGTGELFF
J: TRBJ2-2
V: TRBV5-6
size: .
D: TRBD2

DNA: TGTGCCAGTAGTCTCGGGGGGGTTGGCTACACCTTC
CDR3: CASSLGGVGYTF
J: TRBJ1-2
V: TRBV19
size: .
D: .

DNA: TGCAGTGCTAGTGGGCGGGGTTCCTCTGGGGCAGATACGCAGTATTTT
CDR3: CSASGRGSSGADTQYF
J: TRBJ2-3
V: TRBV20-1
size: .
D: .

DNA: TGTGCCAGCAGTACAGGGGAAACTGAAGCTTTCTTT
CDR3: CASSTGETEAFF
J: TRBJ1-1
V: TRBV6-5
size: .
D: TRBD1

DNA: TGTGCCAGCAGCTTAGATGCAGGGGGTGTAAATGAGCAGTTCTTC
CDR3: CASSLDAGGVNEQFF
J: TRBJ2-1
V: TRBV7-9
size: once
D: TRBD1

DNA: TGTGCCAGCAGGCCGACAGGGGAGGGTTCACCCCTCCACTTT
CDR3: CASRPTGEGSPLHF
J: TRBJ1-6
V: TRBV7-9
size: once
D: TRBD1

DNA: TGTGCCACCAGCAGAGCAGGGAGGGGAAAGGGCATCCTAAGGGACAATGAGCAGTTCTTC
CDR3: CATSRAGRGKGILRDNEQFF
J: TRBJ2-1
V: TRBV15
size: .
D: TRBD2

DNA: TGTGCTAGTGGCCTGGGACTAGCGGGAGGGCCCGCAGATACGCAGTATTTT
CDR3: CASGLGLAGGPADTQYF
J: TRBJ2-3
V: TRBV12-5
size: once
D: TRBD2

DNA: TGTGCCAGCTCACCCGTCTCCTACGAGCAGTACTTC
CDR3: CASSPVSYEQYF
J: TRBJ2-7
V: TRBV18
size: .
D: .

DNA: TGTGCCAGCAGCAGGACTAGCGGGGGAGCTAGCACAGATACGCAGTATTTT
CDR3: CASSRTSGGASTDTQYF
J: TRBJ2-3
V: TRBV5-4
size: .
D: TRBD2

DNA: TGTGCCAGCAGCCAAGTCCAGGGGGTCAACGAGCAGTACTTC
CDR3: CASSQVQGVNEQYF
J: TRBJ2-7
V: TRBV14
size: .
D: TRBD1

DNA: TGTGCCAGCAGCCGCGGACAGGGGCAGAACGGCTACACCTTC
CDR3: CASSRGQGQNGYTF
J: TRBJ1-2
V: TRBV3-1/TRBV3-2
size: .
D: TRBD1

DNA: TGTGCCAGCGGAACGCGGGGGGCATCTAATTCACCCCTCCACTTT
CDR3: CASGTRGASNSPLHF
J: TRBJ1-6
V: TRBV27
size: few
D: .

DNA: TGTGCCAGCGGGGATTGGGGGGGCTATGGCTACACCTTC
CDR3: CASGDWGGYGYTF
J: TRBJ1-2
V: TRBV27
size: .
D: .

DNA: TGTGCCAGCAGCCCCTGGGTAGCGGGAGAGGGAGAGCAGTACTTC
CDR3: CASSPWVAGEGEQYF
J: TRBJ2-7
V: TRBV14
size: .
D: TRBD2

DNA: TGTGCCAGCTCACCACCCGTAGAGGGCTCGGAAAAACTGTTTTTT
CDR3: CASSPPVEGSEKLFF
J: TRBJ1-4
V: TRBV18
size: .
D: .

DNA: TGTGCCAGCAGCTCCGGGACAGGGTATAGCAATCAGCCCCAGCATTTT
CDR3: CASSSGTGYSNQPQHF
J: TRBJ1-5
V: TRBV5-6
size: once
D: TRBD1

DNA: TGTGCCAGCAGCGTCGAAGAGACCCAGTACTTC
CDR3: CASSVEETQYF
J: TRBJ2-5
V: TRBV9
size: .
D: .

DNA: TGTGCCACTGCGCAACTAGCGGGAGTCTACGAGCAGTACTTC
CDR3: CATAQLAGVYEQYF
J: TRBJ2-7
V: TRBV19
size: .
D: TRBD2

DNA: TGCAGTGCCGAACGGGGCAATGAGCAGTTCTTC
CDR3: CSAERGNEQFF
J: TRBJ2-1
V: TRBV20-1
size: .
D: .

DNA: TGTGCCTGGAGTGTTGACATGAACACTGAAGCTTTCTTT
CDR3: CAWSVDMNTEAFF
J: TRBJ1-1
V: TRBV30
size: .
D: .

DNA: TGTGCCAGCTCACCCAACGAGCATGAGCAGTTCTTC
CDR3: CASSPNEHEQFF
J: TRBJ2-1
V: TRBV18
size: .
D: .

DNA: TGTGCCAGCACCGACAGGGGTGGAAACACCATATATTTT
CDR3: CASTDRGGNTIYF
J: TRBJ1-3
V: TRBV3-1/TRBV3-2
size: .
D: TRBD1

DNA: TGCGCCAGCAGCGCGGGACTAGCGGGTTACAATGAGCAGTTCTTC
CDR3: CASSAGLAGYNEQFF
J: TRBJ2-1
V: TRBV5-1
size: .
D: TRBD2

DNA: TGTGCCAGCAGCTTCCTAGCGGGGGACCAAGAGACCCAGTACTTC
CDR3: CASSFLAGDQETQYF
J: TRBJ2-5
V: TRBV5-4
size: .
D: TRBD2

DNA: TGTGCCAGCAGTGTCGTCAACCGGGGCGAGCAGTACTTC
CDR3: CASSVVNRGEQYF
J: TRBJ2-7
V: TRBV2
size: .
D: .

DNA: TGTGCCAGCAGCGAGGGTTACGAGCAGTACTTC
CDR3: CASSEGYEQYF
J: TRBJ2-7
V: TRBV12-3/TRBV12-4
size: .
D: .

DNA: TGTGCCAGCAGCACGGGGGACCTCACCCAGTTCTTC
CDR3: CASSTGDLTQFF
J: TRBJ2-1
V: TRBV5-4
size: .
D: .

DNA: TGTGCCAGCAGTTCTCGCGGGACAGGGCGTCTTAATTCACCCCTCCACTTT
CDR3: CASSSRGTGRLNSPLHF
J: TRBJ1-6
V: TRBV28
size: .
D: TRBD1

DNA: TGCGCCAGCAACGCTAATACCGGGACAGTGGCCGGGGAGCTGTTTTTT
CDR3: CASNANTGTVAGELFF
J: TRBJ2-2
V: TRBV10-1
size: once
D: TRBD1

DNA: TGTGCCAGCAGCCAAGTGTCTCAGAACACCCCCTATAATTCACCCCTCCACTTT
CDR3: CASSQVSQNTPYNSPLHF
J: TRBJ1-6
V: TRBV3-1/TRBV3-2
size: few
D: .

DNA: TGTGCCAGTAGTATGGAGACAGTCGAAGGAAAACTGTTTTTT
CDR3: CASSMETVEGKLFF
J: TRBJ1-4
V: TRBV19
size: .
D: .

DNA: TGTGCCAGCAGCGAGGGGGGACAGGGTTTCAACTATGGCTACACCTTC
CDR3: CASSEGGQGFNYGYTF
J: TRBJ1-2
V: TRBV9
size: .
D: TRBD1

DNA: TGTGCCAGCAGCTTAGGAGGGACAGGACGCTATAATTCACCCCTCCACTTT
CDR3: CASSLGGTGRYNSPLHF
J: TRBJ1-6
V: TRBV7-9
size: .
D: TRBD1

DNA: TGTGCCAGCAGTTACAGGGACAGGAGATATGGCTACACCTTC
CDR3: CASSYRDRRYGYTF
J: TRBJ1-2
V: TRBV6-5
size: .
D: TRBD1